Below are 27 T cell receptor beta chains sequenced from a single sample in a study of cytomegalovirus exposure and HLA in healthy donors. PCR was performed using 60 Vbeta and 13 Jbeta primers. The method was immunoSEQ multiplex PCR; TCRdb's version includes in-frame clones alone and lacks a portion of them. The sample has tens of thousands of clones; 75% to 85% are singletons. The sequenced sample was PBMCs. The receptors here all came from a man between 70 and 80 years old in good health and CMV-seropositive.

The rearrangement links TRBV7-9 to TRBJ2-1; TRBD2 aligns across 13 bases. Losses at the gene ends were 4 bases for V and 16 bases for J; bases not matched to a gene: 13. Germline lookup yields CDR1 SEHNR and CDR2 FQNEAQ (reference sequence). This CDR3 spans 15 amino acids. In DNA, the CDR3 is TGTGCCAGCAGCTCCGGGACTAGCGGGGTTCCGAGCAGCTTCTTC. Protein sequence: CASSSGTSGVPSSFF.

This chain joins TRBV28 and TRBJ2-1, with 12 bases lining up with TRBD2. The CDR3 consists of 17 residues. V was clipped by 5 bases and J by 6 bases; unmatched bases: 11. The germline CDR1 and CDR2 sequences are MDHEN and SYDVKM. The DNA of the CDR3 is TGTGCCAGCAGTACGACTAGCGGGAGCTGGGTAGCCAATGAGCAGTTCTTC. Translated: CASSTTSGSWVANEQFF.

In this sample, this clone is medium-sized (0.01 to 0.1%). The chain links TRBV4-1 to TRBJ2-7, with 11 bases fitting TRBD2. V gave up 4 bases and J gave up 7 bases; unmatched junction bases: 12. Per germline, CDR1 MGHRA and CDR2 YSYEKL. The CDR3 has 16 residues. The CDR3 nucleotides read TGCGCCAGCAGCCTTCCTCTTAGCGGGAGGGCCCGAGAGCAGTACTTC. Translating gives CASSLPLSGRAREQYF.

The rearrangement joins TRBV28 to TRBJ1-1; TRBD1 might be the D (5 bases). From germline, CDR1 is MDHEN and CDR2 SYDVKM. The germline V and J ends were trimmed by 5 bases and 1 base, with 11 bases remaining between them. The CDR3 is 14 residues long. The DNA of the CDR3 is TGTGCCAGCAGTGCCGGGGGTCGGAACACTGAAGCTTTCTTT. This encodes CASSAGGRNTEAFF.

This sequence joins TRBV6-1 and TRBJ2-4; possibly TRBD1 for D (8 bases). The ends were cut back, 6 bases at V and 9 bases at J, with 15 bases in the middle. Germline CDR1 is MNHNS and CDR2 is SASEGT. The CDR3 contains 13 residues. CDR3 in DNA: TGTGCCAGCAGCCCGACAGGGGAGGGCATTCAGTACTTC. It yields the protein CASSPTGEGIQYF.

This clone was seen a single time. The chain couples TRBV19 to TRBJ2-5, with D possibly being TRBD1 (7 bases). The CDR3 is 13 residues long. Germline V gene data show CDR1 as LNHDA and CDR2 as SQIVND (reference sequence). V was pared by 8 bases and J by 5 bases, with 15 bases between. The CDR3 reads CASGRTGGETQYF. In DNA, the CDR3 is TGTGCCAGTGGGAGGACAGGTGGGGAGACCCAGTACTTC.

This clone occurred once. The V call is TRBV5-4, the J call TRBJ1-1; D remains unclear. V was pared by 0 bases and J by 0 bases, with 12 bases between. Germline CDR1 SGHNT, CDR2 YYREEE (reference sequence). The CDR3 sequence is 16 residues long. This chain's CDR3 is CASSLDRQIMNTEAFF. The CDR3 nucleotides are TGTGCCAGCAGCTTGGACAGACAAATTATGAACACTGAAGCTTTCTTT.

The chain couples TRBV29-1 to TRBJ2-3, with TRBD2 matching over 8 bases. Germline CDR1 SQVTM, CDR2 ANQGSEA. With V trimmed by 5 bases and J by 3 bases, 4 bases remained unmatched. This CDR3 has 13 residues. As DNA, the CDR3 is TGCAGCGTTAGCGGGAGAGTGACAGATACGCAGTATTTT. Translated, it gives CSVSGRVTDTQYF.

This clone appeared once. CDR3 amino acids: CASSLAGQGSIYEQYF. The DNA of the CDR3 is TGCGCCAGCAGCTTGGCCGGGCAGGGGTCCATCTACGAGCAGTACTTC. V gene TRBV5-1 combines with J gene TRBJ2-7, with a possible D match to TRBD1 (6 bases). V was cut by 0 bases and J by 3 bases, with 16 bases left in between. Germline CDR1 is SGHRS and CDR2 is YFSETQ. This CDR3 comprises 16 residues.

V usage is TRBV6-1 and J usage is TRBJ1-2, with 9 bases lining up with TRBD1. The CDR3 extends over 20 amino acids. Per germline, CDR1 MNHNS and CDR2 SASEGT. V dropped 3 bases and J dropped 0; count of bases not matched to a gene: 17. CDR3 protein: CASSDALYRGQGLPNYGYTF. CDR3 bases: TGTGCCAGCAGTGATGCTTTATATAGGGGACAGGGTCTTCCTAACTATGGCTACACCTTC.

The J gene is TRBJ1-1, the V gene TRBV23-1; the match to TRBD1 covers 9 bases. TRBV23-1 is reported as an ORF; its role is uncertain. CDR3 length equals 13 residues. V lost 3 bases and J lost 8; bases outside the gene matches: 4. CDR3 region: CASSQQGQGEAFF. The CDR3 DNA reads TGCGCCAGCAGTCAGCAGGGACAGGGAGAAGCTTTCTTT.

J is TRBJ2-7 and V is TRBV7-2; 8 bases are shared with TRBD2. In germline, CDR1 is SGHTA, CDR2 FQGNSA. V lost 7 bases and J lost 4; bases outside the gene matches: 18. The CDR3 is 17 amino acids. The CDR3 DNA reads TGTGCCAGCAAAGGGGCCGGACGGGGGGGCCACGTTTACGAGCAGTACTTC. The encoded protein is CASKGAGRGGHVYEQYF.

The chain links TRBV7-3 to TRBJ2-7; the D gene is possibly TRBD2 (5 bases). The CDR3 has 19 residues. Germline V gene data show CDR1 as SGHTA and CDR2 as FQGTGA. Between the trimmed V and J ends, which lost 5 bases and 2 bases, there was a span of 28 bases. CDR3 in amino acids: CASSRATGRRAGLPYEQYF. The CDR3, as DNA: TGTGCCAGCAGCCGTGCCACCGGACGTAGGGCTGGACTTCCCTACGAGCAGTACTTC.

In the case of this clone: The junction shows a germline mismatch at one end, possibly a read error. The CDR3 coding sequence is TGTGCCAGCAGTTTGGATAGCGGGAGGGCCCGGGAGACCCAGTACTTC. Amino acid sequence: CASSLDSGRARETQYF. This chain links TRBV5-6 with TRBJ2-5; 11 bases agree with TRBD2. The CDR3 is made up of 16 amino acids. Germline lookup yields CDR1 SGHDT and CDR2 YYEEEE.

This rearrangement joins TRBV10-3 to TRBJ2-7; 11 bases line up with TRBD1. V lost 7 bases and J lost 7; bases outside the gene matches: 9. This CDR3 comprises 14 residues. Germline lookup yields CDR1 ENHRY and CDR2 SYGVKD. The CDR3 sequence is CAITRDRGFFEQYF. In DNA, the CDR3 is TGTGCCATCACGCGGGACAGGGGGTTTTTTGAGCAGTACTTC.

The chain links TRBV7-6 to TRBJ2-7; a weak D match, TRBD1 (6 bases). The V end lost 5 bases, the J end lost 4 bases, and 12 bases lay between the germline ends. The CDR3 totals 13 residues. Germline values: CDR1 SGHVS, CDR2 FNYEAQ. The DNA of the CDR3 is TGTGCCAGCAGCACCGGGACAAGATACGAGCAGTACTTC. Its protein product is CASSTGTRYEQYF.

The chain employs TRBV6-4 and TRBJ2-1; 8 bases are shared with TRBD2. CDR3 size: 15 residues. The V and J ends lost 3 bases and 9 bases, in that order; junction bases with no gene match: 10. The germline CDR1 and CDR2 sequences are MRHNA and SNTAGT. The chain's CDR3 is CASSEPGLGVGEQFF. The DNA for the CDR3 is TGTGCCAGCAGTGAACCGGGACTAGGCGTCGGTGAGCAGTTCTTC.

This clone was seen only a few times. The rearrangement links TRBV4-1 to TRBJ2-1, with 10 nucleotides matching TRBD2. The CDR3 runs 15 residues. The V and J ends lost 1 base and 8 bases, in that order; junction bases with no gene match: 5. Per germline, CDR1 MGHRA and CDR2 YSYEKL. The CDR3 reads CASSQVGAGGDEQFF. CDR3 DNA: TGCGCCAGCAGCCAAGTTGGAGCGGGGGGGGATGAGCAGTTCTTC.

CDR3 nucleotides: TGCGCCAGCAGTGACGGGACAGGTCCCTATGGCTACACCTTC. It is translated as CASSDGTGPYGYTF. This sequence joins TRBV10-1 and TRBJ1-2, with TRBD1 matching over 8 bases. This CDR3 spans 14 amino acids. Germline V CDR1 and CDR2: WNHNN, SYGVQD (reference sequence). Trimming cost V 3 bases and J 4 bases; bases outside gene matches: 4.

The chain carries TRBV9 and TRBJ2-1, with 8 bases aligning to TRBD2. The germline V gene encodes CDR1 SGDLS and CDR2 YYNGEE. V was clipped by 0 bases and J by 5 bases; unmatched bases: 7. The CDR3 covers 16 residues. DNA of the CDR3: TGTGCCAGCAGCGTAGGTCTGCGGGGGGCTGACAATGAGCAGTTCTTC. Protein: CASSVGLRGADNEQFF.

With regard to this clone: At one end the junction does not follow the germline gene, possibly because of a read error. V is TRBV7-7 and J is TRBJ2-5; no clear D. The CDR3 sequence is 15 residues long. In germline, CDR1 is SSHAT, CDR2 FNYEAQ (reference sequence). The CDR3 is CASSLWNGPEETQYF. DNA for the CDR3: TGTGCTAGCAGCTTATGGAATGGGCCGGAAGAGACCCAGTACTTC. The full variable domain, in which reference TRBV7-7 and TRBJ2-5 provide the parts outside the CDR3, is GAGVSQSPRYKVTKRGQDVTLRCDPISSHATLYWYQQALGQGPEFLTYFNYEAQPDKSGLPSDRFSAERPEGSISTLTIQRTEQRDSAMYRCASSLWNGPEETQYFGPGTRLLVL.

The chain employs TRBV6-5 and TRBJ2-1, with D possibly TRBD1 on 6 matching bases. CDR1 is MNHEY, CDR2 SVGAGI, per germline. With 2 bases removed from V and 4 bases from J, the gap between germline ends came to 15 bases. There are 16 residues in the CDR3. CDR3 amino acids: CASSYSPGTSYNEQFF. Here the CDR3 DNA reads TGTGCCAGCAGTTACAGTCCCGGGACAAGTTACAATGAGCAGTTCTTC.

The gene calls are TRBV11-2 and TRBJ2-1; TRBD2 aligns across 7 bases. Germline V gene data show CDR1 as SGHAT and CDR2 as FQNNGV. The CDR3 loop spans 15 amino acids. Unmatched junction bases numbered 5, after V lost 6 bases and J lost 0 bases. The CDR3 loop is CASRKSGDSYNEQFF. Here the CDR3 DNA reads TGTGCCAGCAGAAAAAGCGGGGACTCCTACAATGAGCAGTTCTTC. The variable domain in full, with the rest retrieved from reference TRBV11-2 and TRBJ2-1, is EAGVAQSPRYKIIEKRQSVAFWCNPISGHATLYWYQQILGQGPKLLIQFQNNGVVDDSQLPKDRFSAERLKGVDSTLKIQPAKLEDSAVYLCASRKSGDSYNEQFFGPGTRLTVL.

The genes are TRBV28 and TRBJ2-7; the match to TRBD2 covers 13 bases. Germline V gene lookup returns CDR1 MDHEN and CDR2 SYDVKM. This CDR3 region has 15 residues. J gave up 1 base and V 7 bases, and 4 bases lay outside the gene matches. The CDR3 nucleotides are TGTGCCAGCATCACTAGCGGGGGGGATTCCTACGAGCAGTACTTC. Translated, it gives CASITSGGDSYEQYF.

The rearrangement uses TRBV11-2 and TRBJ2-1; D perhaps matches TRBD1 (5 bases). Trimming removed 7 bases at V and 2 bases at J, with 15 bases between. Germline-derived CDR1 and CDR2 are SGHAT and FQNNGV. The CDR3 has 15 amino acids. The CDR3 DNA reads TGTGCCAGCAACAAAGGGGAAGTAACCTACAATGAGCAGTTCTTC. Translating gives CASNKGEVTYNEQFF.

This CDR3 reads CASSQGQVGSNQPQHF. CDR3 sequence (DNA): TGTGCCAGCAGCCAAGGACAGGTCGGAAGCAATCAGCCCCAGCATTTT. The chain is built from TRBV5-6 and TRBJ1-5; TRBD1 matches 7 bases. This CDR3 is built from 16 residues. Per the germline V gene, CDR1 is SGHDT and CDR2 is YYEEEE. The junction had 8 bases not matched to a gene; V was cut back by 4 bases and J by 1 base.

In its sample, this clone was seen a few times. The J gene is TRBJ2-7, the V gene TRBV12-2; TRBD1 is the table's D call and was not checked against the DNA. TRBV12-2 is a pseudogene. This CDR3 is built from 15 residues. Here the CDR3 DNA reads TGTGCAAGTCGCGATTCGGGACAGGGGCTCTACGAGCAGTACTTC. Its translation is CASRDSGQGLYEQYF.